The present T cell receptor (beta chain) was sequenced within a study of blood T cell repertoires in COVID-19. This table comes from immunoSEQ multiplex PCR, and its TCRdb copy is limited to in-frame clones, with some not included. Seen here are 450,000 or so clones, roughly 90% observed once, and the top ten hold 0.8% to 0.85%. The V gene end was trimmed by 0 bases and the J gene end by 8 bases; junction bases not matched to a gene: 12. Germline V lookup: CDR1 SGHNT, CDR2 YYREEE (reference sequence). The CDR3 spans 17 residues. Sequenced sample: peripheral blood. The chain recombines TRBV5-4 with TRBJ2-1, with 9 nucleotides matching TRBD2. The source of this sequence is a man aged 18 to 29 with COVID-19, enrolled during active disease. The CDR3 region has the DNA TGTGCCAGCAGCTTGGGATTAGGGACTAGCTCTAGAGATGAGCAGTTCTTC. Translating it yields CASSLGLGTSSRDEQFF.